The 23 T cell receptor beta chains reported below all come from one sample, sequenced in a study of shared clonotypes between healthy human individuals. TCRdb keeps only in-frame clones here, not all; method: immunoSEQ multiplex PCR. The data hold around 1.4 million clones, with 98% observed a single time. Sequencing was performed on naive CD4+ T cells sorted from blood. Documented subset: CD45RA+ positively selected. The receptor source for this set is a man aged 25-45 years in good health.

This chain connects TRBV7-2 to TRBJ2-1; D is uncertain. In germline, CDR1 is SGHTA, CDR2 FQGNSA. Trimming pared 8 bases from V and 1 base from J, leaving 12 bases between. This CDR3 comprises 14 residues. The CDR3 sequence: CASSGEASYNEQFF. The CDR3 nucleotides read TGTGCCAGCTCGGGCGAGGCGTCCTACAATGAGCAGTTCTTC.

The V call is TRBV19, the J call TRBJ1-5; D uncertain. Trimming shortened V by 3 bases and J by 2 bases, and 14 bases separated the two germline ends. The V gene's germline CDR1 is LNHDA and CDR2 SQIVND (reference sequence). This CDR3 has 16 residues. CDR3 in amino acids: CASSIYEGLGNQPQHF. The CDR3 coding sequence is TGTGCCAGTAGTATTTACGAGGGATTGGGCAATCAGCCCCAGCATTTT.

This clone was seen once. The gene calls are TRBV29-1 and TRBJ1-1; D is ambiguous. The V end was cut by 5 bases, the J end by 1 base, with 8 bases between. CDR1 and CDR2 (germline): SQVTM, ANQGSEA. The CDR3 is 12 residues long. The CDR3 coding sequence is TGCAGCGTTTACCCGGGGAACACTGAAGCTTTCTTT. As protein: CSVYPGNTEAFF.

The chain uses TRBV5-4 and TRBJ2-3; 8 positions match TRBD1. CDR3 length equals 15 residues. From germline, CDR1 is SGHNT and CDR2 YYREEE (reference sequence). Unmatched junction bases numbered 3, after V lost 1 base and J lost 2 bases. The CDR3 DNA sequence: TGTGCCAGCAGCTTGAAGGGACAGGCCACAGATACGCAGTATTTT. Encoded protein: CASSLKGQATDTQYF.

The rearrangement joins TRBV5-1 to TRBJ2-5; 11 positions agree with TRBD2. Germline CDR1 reads SGHRS; CDR2 reads YFSETQ. This CDR3 region has 16 residues. V shed 4 bases, J shed 1 base, and the junction held 6 bases outside the gene matches. The CDR3 sequence is CASSPGTSGIQETQYF. In nucleotides, the CDR3 is TGCGCCAGCAGCCCAGGGACTAGCGGAATCCAAGAGACCCAGTACTTC.

This chain links TRBV6-1 with TRBJ1-1, with D tentatively TRBD1 (6 bases). V gave up 6 bases and J gave up 3 bases, with 17 bases separating them. This CDR3 has 15 residues. Germline V gene lookup returns CDR1 MNHNS and CDR2 SASEGT. The CDR3 region has the DNA TGTGCCAGCAGGACCGCCACAGGGTTCGACACTGAAGCTTTCTTT. Encoded protein: CASRTATGFDTEAFF.

This clone was counted once. The chain is built from TRBV9 and TRBJ2-2; 7 nucleotides align to TRBD2. The CDR3 extends over 15 amino acids. J lost 6 bases, V lost 0 bases, and 5 bases had no gene match. Germline CDR1 is SGDLS and CDR2 is YYNGEE. CDR3: CASSVVAGAAGELFF. CDR3 coding DNA: TGTGCCAGCAGCGTAGTGGCGGGAGCGGCCGGGGAGCTGTTTTTT.

The chain has TRBV2 and TRBJ2-7; 10 bases are a match to TRBD1. V shed 8 bases and J 5 bases; nucleotides not matched to a gene: 12. The CDR3 runs 15 residues. Germline CDR1 and CDR2: SNHLY and FYNNEI. The CDR3 region has the DNA TGTGCCAGCTGCAGGCTCGGGGACAGGGGTAACGAGCAGTACTTC. Residues: CASCRLGDRGNEQYF. The variable domain in full, with the rest retrieved from reference TRBV2 and TRBJ2-7, is EPEVTQTPSHQVTQMGQEVILRCVPISNHLYFYWYRQILGQKVEFLVSFYNNEISEKSEIFDDQFSVERPDGSNFTLKIRSTKLEDSAMYFCASCRLGDRGNEQYFGPGTRLTVT.

The rearrangement uses TRBV5-4 and TRBJ2-2, with D possibly TRBD2 on 6 matching bases. Trimming cost V 3 bases and J 5 bases, with 8 bases left between them. The CDR3 totals 13 residues. Germline CDR1 is SGHNT and CDR2 is YYREEE (reference sequence). The CDR3 region is CASSSAGTGELFF. The CDR3 DNA reads as TGTGCCAGCAGCTCTGCGGGGACCGGGGAGCTGTTTTTT.

The V call is TRBV30, the J call TRBJ2-7; tentative D call: TRBD2 (5 bases). The CDR3 runs 15 residues. In germline, CDR1 is GTSNPN, CDR2 SVGIG (reference sequence). With 2 bases removed from V and 6 bases from J, the gap between germline ends came to 20 bases. The CDR3, as DNA: TGTGCCTGGAGTAGCGAAAGGATATGGGGAGCCGAGCAGTACTTC. Its translation: CAWSSERIWGAEQYF.

The gene calls are TRBV27 and TRBJ2-3; 9 bases line up with TRBD2. From germline, CDR1 is MNHEY and CDR2 SMNVEV (reference sequence). This CDR3 is 14 amino acids long. V shed 6 bases, J shed 6 bases, and the junction held 7 bases outside the gene matches. CDR3 nucleotides: TGTGCCAGCAGCCAGAGCGGGAGGCGGGATACGCAGTATTTT. Encoded protein: CASSQSGRRDTQYF.

The V gene is TRBV10-3, the J gene TRBJ2-1; 11 nucleotides line up with TRBD2. The CDR3 is made up of 18 amino acids. Germline lookup yields CDR1 ENHRY and CDR2 SYGVKD. V shed 6 bases and J 8 bases; nucleotides not matched to a gene: 18. CDR3 loop: CAIRPGTDLAGGRDEQFF. The CDR3 nucleotides are TGTGCCATCAGGCCCGGGACAGACCTAGCGGGAGGTAGGGATGAGCAGTTCTTC.

The CDR3 bases are TGTGCCAGCAGCATGAGGACAGGGGGCACCGGGGAGCTGTTTTTT. Amino acid sequence: CASSMRTGGTGELFF. The genes are TRBV7-7 and TRBJ2-2; 10 bases align to TRBD1. Per the germline V gene, CDR1 is SSHAT and CDR2 is FNYEAQ (reference sequence). CDR3 length equals 15 residues. Germline trimming cut 5 bases from V and 4 bases from J; bases unmatched to any gene: 4.

This chain links TRBV27 with TRBJ2-1; weak D call: TRBD2 (5 bases). This CDR3 contains 16 residues. The germline gives CDR1 MNHEY, CDR2 SMNVEV (reference sequence). V lost 6 bases and J lost 5, with 20 bases in between. CDR3 DNA: TGTGCCAGCAGCTACCGGCGGAAAGAGGGCCACAATGAGCAGTTCTTC. As protein: CASSYRRKEGHNEQFF.

The rearrangement links TRBV7-2 to TRBJ1-2; the D is unclear. V lost 1 base to trimming and J lost 0 bases, with 6 bases between them. Germline-derived CDR1 and CDR2 are SGHTA and FQGNSA. The CDR3 is 14 residues long. DNA for the CDR3: TGTGCCAGCAGCTTAGAACAGACTAACTATGGCTACACCTTC. Translation: CASSLEQTNYGYTF.

The chain carries TRBV11-3 and TRBJ2-1; D is tentatively TRBD1 or TRBD2 (5 bases each). CDR3 length: 15 residues. Trimming took 3 bases from V and 8 from J, leaving 17 bases between them. Germline CDR1 is SGHNT and CDR2 is YENEEA. The CDR3 nucleotides read TGTGCCAGCAGCTTTGGGGGAGTAGGTCCCGATGAGCAGTTCTTC. It is translated as CASSFGGVGPDEQFF. The complete variable domain, with remaining parts taken from reference TRBV11-3 and TRBJ2-1, reads EAGVVQSPRYKIIEKKQPVAFWCNPISGHNTLYWYLQNLGQGPELLIRYENEEAVDDSQLPKDRFSAERLKGVDSTLKIQPAELGDSAVYLCASSFGGVGPDEQFFGPGTRLTVL.

J is TRBJ2-1 and V is TRBV2; D unresolved. Germline V gene lookup returns CDR1 SNHLY and CDR2 FYNNEI. The CDR3 extends over 13 amino acids. V was cut by 4 bases and J by 7 bases, with 11 bases left in between. The CDR3 loop is CASSGTAGNEQFF. In DNA, the CDR3 is TGTGCCAGCAGTGGCACGGCCGGAAATGAGCAGTTCTTC.

The CDR3 coding sequence is TGCGCCAGCAGCCAAGGGGCACTAGCCGGGAGTGAGCAGTTCTTC. Protein product: CASSQGALAGSEQFF. The rearrangement joins TRBV4-3 to TRBJ2-1; TRBD2 is a possible D gene (6 bases). Trimming stripped 1 base from V and 9 bases from J, with 16 bases between. Per germline, CDR1 LGHNA and CDR2 YSLEER. The CDR3 has 15 residues.

This clone was seen only once. The J gene is TRBJ2-2, the V gene TRBV11-2; 9 nucleotides match TRBD2. Trimming took 5 bases from V and 4 from J; bases not matched to a gene: 8. From germline, CDR1 is SGHAT and CDR2 FQNNGV. The CDR3 extends over 16 amino acids. The CDR3 region has the DNA TGTGCCAGCAGCCCAATAAGCGGGAGGAGCACCGGGGAGCTGTTTTTT. Its protein product is CASSPISGRSTGELFF. The full variable domain, with the rest looked up from reference TRBV11-2 and TRBJ2-2, is EAGVAQSPRYKIIEKRQSVAFWCNPISGHATLYWYQQILGQGPKLLIQFQNNGVVDDSQLPKDRFSAERLKGVDSTLKIQPAKLEDSAVYLCASSPISGRSTGELFFGEGSRLTVL.

The chain carries TRBV18 and TRBJ2-1; TRBD2 aligns across 10 bases. Germline lookup yields CDR1 KGHSH and CDR2 LQKENI. This CDR3 is 16 amino acids long. V lost 5 bases, J lost 4 bases, and 8 bases stayed unmatched. Here the CDR3 reads CASSSVSSGSYNEQFF. The CDR3 DNA follows: TGTGCCAGCTCATCTGTTTCTAGCGGGAGTTACAATGAGCAGTTCTTC.

The rearrangement joins TRBV2 to TRBJ2-2; either TRBD1 or TRBD2 may fit D (5 bases each). Germline V gene lookup returns CDR1 SNHLY and CDR2 FYNNEI. This CDR3 region has 15 residues. V shed 5 bases and J shed 3 bases, with 13 bases lying between them. The CDR3 coding sequence is TGTGCCAGCAGTCCGGGGCGGCCTCACACCGGGGAGCTGTTTTTT. Residues: CASSPGRPHTGELFF.

The gene calls are TRBV9 and TRBJ2-1, with 11 bases fitting TRBD2. V trimming: 3 bases; J trimming: 5 bases; junction bases outside the gene matches: 7. Germline V gene sequence: CDR1 SGDLS, CDR2 YYNGEE. This CDR3 has 16 residues. The CDR3 DNA follows: TGTGCCAGCAGCGCGACCGGGACTAGCGGCAACAATGAGCAGTTCTTC. Translation: CASSATGTSGNNEQFF.

The V and J genes are TRBV5-6 and TRBJ2-5, with a possible D match to TRBD2 (6 bases). CDR1 and CDR2 from the germline V gene are SGHDT and YYEEEE. The ends were cut back, 4 bases at V and 2 bases at J, with 12 bases in the middle. CDR3 length equals 14 residues. The CDR3, as DNA: TGTGCCAGCAGCAGGCGGGGACGACAAGAGACCCAGTACTTC. It translates to CASSRRGRQETQYF.